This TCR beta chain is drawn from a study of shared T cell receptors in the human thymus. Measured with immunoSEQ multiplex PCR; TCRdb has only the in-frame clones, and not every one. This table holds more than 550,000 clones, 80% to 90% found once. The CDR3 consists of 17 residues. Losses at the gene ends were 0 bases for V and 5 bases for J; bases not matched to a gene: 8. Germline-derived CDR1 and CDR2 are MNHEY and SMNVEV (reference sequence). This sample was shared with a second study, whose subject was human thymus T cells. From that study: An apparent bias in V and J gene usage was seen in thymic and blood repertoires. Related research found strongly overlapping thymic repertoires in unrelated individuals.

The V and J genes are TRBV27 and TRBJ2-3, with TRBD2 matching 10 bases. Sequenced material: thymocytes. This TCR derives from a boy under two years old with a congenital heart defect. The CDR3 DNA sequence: TGTGCCAGCAGTTTATCGATCCTAGCGGGAGATCAAGATACGCAGTATTTT. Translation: CASSLSILAGDQDTQYF.